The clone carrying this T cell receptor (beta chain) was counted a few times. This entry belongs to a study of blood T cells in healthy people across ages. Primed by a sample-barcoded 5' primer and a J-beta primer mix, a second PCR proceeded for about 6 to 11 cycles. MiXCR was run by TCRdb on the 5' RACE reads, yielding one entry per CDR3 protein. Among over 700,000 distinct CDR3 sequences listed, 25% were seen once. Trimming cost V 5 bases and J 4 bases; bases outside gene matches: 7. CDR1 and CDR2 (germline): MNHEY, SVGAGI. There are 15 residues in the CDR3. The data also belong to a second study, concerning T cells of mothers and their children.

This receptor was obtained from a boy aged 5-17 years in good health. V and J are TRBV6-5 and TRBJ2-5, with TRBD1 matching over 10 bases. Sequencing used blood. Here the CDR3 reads CASSPGTGVPETQYF. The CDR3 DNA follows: TGTGCCAGCAGTCCCGGGACAGGGGTCCCAGAGACCCAGTACTTC.